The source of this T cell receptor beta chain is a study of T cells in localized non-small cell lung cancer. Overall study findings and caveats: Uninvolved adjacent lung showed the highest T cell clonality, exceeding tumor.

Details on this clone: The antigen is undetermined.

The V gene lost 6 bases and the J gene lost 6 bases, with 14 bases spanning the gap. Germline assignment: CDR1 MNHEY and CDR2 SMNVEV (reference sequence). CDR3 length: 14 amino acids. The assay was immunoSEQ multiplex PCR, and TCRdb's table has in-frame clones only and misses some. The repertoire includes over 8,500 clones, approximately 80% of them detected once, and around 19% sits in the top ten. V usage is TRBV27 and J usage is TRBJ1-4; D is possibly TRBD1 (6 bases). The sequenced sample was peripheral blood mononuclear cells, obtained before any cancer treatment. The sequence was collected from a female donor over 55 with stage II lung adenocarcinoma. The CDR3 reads CASRAQGTDEKLFF. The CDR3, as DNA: TGTGCCAGCAGAGCACAGGGAACGGATGAAAAACTGTTTTTT.